This T cell receptor beta chain derives from a study of T cells in Graves' hyperthyroidism and ophthalmopathy. As for the study in general: Any treatment followed the collection of peripheral blood at initial diagnosis.

Study outcomes and limitations: From stable hyperthyroidism, ophthalmopathy was separated by a 13 V-J model. Progression to ophthalmopathy was predicted a median of roughly seven months early.

This clonotype was found many times. Its antigen is currently unknown. Patients were excluded for uncontrolled infection, other autoimmune disease, pregnancy or lactation. What was amplified from RNA transcripts were TCR beta CDR3 regions. RT-PCR in the first round (using the HTBI primer set) targeted the TCR CDR3. In TCRdb, the multiplex PCR reads were re-called with MiXCR into one record per CDR3 protein. The sample records a few hundred thousand distinct CDR3 sequences, 20% to 25% being singletons. The CDR3 extends over 14 amino acids. Germline trimming cut 3 bases from V and 5 bases from J; bases unmatched to any gene: 5.

The receptor's source is a man aged 50 or older with Graves' hyperthyroidism. The chain combines TRBV12-3 or TRBV12-4 with TRBJ2-3; TRBD2 aligns across 7 bases. Sequenced input: blood. The CDR3 spells CASSFVPSGDTQYF. The CDR3 region has the DNA TGTGCCAGCAGTTTCGTGCCTAGCGGAGATACGCAGTATTTT.